This passage covers 5 T cell receptor beta chains from one sample sequenced in a study of T cell repertoires in cytomegalovirus infection. TCRdb called the reads again in MiXCR, with one record for every CDR3 protein. The table lists around 530,000 distinct CDR3 sequences, about 15% of them singletons. The sample was CD8+ T cells from PBMCs. Source of these receptors: a human donor in good health (CMV status not recorded). Some clones in this sample may be carry-over from other donors' samples.

This clonotype was picked up many times. V usage is TRBV7-8 and J usage is TRBJ2-3, with no clear D. Deletions cut 1 base from V and 1 base from J, with 6 bases between. Germline V lookup: CDR1 SGHVS, CDR2 FQNEAQ. The CDR3 extends over 14 amino acids. In DNA form, the CDR3 reads TGTGCCAGCAGCTTAGTGGACGGCACAGATACGCAGTATTTT. Translation: CASSLVDGTDTQYF.

As regards this clonotype: This likely comes from a read error, as the CDR3 has no conserved phenylalanine or tryptophan at its end. The CDR3 here is CSALLASRYEQYL. CDR3 bases: TGCAGCGCATTACTAGCGTCCCGCTACGAGCAGTACTTA. The genes are TRBV29-1 and TRBJ2-7, with 7 bases identical to TRBD2. Germline V gene sequence: CDR1 SQVTM, CDR2 ANQGSEA. The CDR3 is made up of 13 amino acids. V shed 7 bases, J shed 3 bases, and the junction held 9 bases outside the gene matches.

This clonotype was detected a few times. This sequence joins TRBV29-1 and TRBJ2-5, with 14 nucleotides matching TRBD2. The germline V gene has CDR1 SQVTM and CDR2 ANQGSEA. This CDR3 region has 15 residues. The ends lost 6 bases at V and 5 bases at J; junction bases unmatched: 8. The CDR3 sequence is CSVGTSGSVGETQYF. For the CDR3, the DNA is TGCAGCGTAGGGACTAGCGGGAGCGTAGGGGAGACCCAGTACTTC. The full variable domain, in which reference TRBV29-1 and TRBJ2-5 provide the parts outside the CDR3, is SAVISQKPSRDICQRGTSLTIQCQVDSQVTMMFWYRQQPGQSLTLIATANQGSEATYESGFVIDKFPISRPNLTFSTLTVSNMSPEDSSIYLCSVGTSGSVGETQYFGPGTRLLVL.

This clonotype was counted many times. V gene TRBV24-1 combines with J gene TRBJ2-1; D is undetermined. CDR1 and CDR2 from the germline V gene are KGHDR and SFDVKD. V lost 5 bases and J 3 bases, leaving 13 bases between the germline ends. This CDR3 has 15 amino acids. CDR3 residues: CATSVTTGFYNEQFF. For the CDR3, the DNA is TGTGCCACCAGTGTAACGACGGGTTTCTACAATGAGCAGTTCTTC.

For this clonotype: The junction and the germline gene differ at one end; a read error may be behind it. CDR3 nucleotide sequence: TGTGCCAGCAGCTTGGCCGTCAGTAGTGAAGCTTTCTTT. It codes for CASSLAVSSEAFF. J is TRBJ1-1 and V is TRBV5-3, with D unclear. TRBV5-3 is treated as an ORF (open reading frame) with a function not yet certain. This CDR3 contains 13 residues.